This TCR beta chain was retrieved from a study of T cell changes during pregnancy in multiple sclerosis (dated by TCRdb to about 2019). In terms of the full investigation: In women with multiple sclerosis, the researchers looked at how the T cell repertoire shifted as pregnancy progressed.

Worth noting for this clone: What this receptor recognizes is not known. No clone much larger than this one lies a single base away; base qualities are absent.

Receptor amplification or capture employed the immunoSEQ multiplex PCR assay. The table comes from immuneACCESS by way of TCRdb, which keeps in-frame sequences with V and J called. Part of the clones is missing from these tables; in studies checked, under half for an unresolved V gene and the rest for unknown reasons. This sample holds some 100,000 clones; 85% to 95% were observed only once. Clones ranked in the top ten supply approximately 1% of the sample. Sequences PRHDT (CDR1) and FYEKMQ (CDR2) are obtained from the germline V gene (reference sequence). The CDR3 starts with the cysteine, ends with the phenylalanine, and has 13 residues. The sequence is cut down to CDR3 DNA, 39 bases in frame from base 1. V loses 3 bases of germline sequence and J loses 0 bases, and the interval between the two ends is 4 bases.

This TCR derives from a female donor with multiple sclerosis, enrolled in a pregnancy study. The chain was built from TRBV13 and TRBJ2-3; a confident D gene designation cannot be given. The material sequenced was peripheral blood, taken before pregnancy. The CDR3 is CASSLSSTDTQYF. Read as DNA, the sequence is TGTGCCAGCAGCTTGTCTAGCACAGATACGCAGTATTTT.